This is a list of T cell receptor beta chains from one sample in a study of T cells in narcolepsy. Sequenced by immunoSEQ multiplex PCR; TCRdb stores in-frame clones only, minus some. The sample consists of tens of thousands of clones, 70% to 80% of them appearing once. The sequenced material came from memory (CD45RA-) CD4+ T cells from blood. The receptors shown here come from a human donor in good health. The CDR3 runs from the conserved cysteine through the conserved F or W. Only part of the rows carry a size: once, few, many, or a class if the clone is expanded.

cdr3_aa	j_call	v_call	clone_size
CASIETVRYSDSNQPQHF	TRBJ1-5	TRBV6-1	.
CASSISVNSYEQYF	TRBJ2-7	TRBV19	.
CAWDRGVSRQPQHF	TRBJ1-5	TRBV30	.
CATSRGTSGRRGGSEQYF	TRBJ2-7	TRBV15	.
CASSYTSTSGNTYEQYF	TRBJ2-7	TRBV27	.
CASSHGGPGQGSGELFF	TRBJ2-2	TRBV11-3	.
CASRPGTGAQETRYF	TRBJ2-5	TRBV5-1	.
CASSSGLRDPYEQYF	TRBJ2-7	TRBV5-1	once
CAWSNRDRGEQYF	TRBJ2-7	TRBV30	few
CASFRAGAGEQYF	TRBJ2-7	TRBV28	.
CAPKDPTGPYEQYF	TRBJ2-7	TRBV6-4	.
CASSLVRTSGSRF	TRBJ2-3	TRBV5-5	.
CASRFTGSGYGYTF	TRBJ1-2	TRBV19	.
CASSLSQGVHEQYF	TRBJ2-7	TRBV7-3	.
CASSLEGNEQFF	TRBJ2-1	TRBV5-1	.
CSALSAGGQETQYF	TRBJ2-5	TRBV29-1	.
CSVGHSNTEAFF	TRBJ1-1	TRBV29-1	.
CASSLTGANEQYF	TRBJ2-7	TRBV7-9	.
CASSKAQREESGNTIYF	TRBJ1-3	TRBV21-1	.
CATSRSGGLGTSGAQTQYF	TRBJ2-5	TRBV15	.
CASSREGQFYEQYF	TRBJ2-7	TRBV5-1	.
CASRDRANYGYTF	TRBJ1-2	TRBV19	few
CASSLRRTTNEKLFF	TRBJ1-4	TRBV6-5	.
CASGLVRWATGMTYEQYF	TRBJ2-7	TRBV12-5	.
CASSHGQGGEKLFF	TRBJ1-4	TRBV5-1	.
CASSLRGGIDYEQYF	TRBJ2-7	TRBV4-2	few
CASSRDLKNSPLHF	TRBJ1-6	TRBV14	.
CASSGSGNTIYF	TRBJ1-3	TRBV11-1	.